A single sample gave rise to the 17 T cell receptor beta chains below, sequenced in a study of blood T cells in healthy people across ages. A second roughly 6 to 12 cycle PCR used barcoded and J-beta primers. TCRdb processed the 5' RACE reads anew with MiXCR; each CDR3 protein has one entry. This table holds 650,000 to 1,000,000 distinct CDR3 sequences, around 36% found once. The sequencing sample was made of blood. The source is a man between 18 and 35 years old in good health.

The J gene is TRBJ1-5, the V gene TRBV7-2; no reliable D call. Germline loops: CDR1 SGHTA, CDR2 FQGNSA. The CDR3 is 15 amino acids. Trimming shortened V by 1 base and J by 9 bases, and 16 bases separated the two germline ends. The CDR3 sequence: CASSLVVGGTWPQHF. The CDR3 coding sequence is TGTGCCAGCAGCTTAGTGGTGGGCGGCACTTGGCCCCAGCATTTT. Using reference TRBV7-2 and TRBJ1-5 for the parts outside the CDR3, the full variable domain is GAGVSQSPSNKVTEKGKDVELRCDPISGHTALYWYRQSLGQGLEFLIYFQGNSAPDKSGLPSDRFSAERTGGSVSTLTIQRTQQEDSAVYLCASSLVVGGTWPQHFGDGTRLSIL.

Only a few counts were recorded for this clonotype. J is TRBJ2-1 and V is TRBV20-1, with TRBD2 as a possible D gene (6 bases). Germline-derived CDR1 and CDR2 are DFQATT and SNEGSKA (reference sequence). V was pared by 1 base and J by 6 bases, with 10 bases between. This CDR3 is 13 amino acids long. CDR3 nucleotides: TGCAGTGCTAGAGGGGGACTTCCCAATGAGCAGTTCTTC. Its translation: CSARGGLPNEQFF.

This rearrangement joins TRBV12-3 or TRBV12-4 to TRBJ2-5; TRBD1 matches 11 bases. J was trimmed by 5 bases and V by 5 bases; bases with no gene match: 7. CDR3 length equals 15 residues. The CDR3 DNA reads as TGTGCCAGCAGTGGGGGGGACAGGGGGGTCGAGACCCAGTACTTC. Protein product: CASSGGDRGVETQYF.

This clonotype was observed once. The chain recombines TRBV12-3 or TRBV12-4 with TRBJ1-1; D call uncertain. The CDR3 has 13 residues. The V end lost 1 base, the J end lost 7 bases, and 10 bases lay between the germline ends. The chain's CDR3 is CASSLGTDNEAFF. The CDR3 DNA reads TGTGCCAGCAGTTTAGGGACTGACAATGAAGCTTTCTTT.

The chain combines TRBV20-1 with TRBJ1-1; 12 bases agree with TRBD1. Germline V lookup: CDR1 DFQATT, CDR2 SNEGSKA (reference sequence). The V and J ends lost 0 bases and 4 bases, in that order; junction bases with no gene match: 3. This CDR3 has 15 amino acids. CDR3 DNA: TGCAGTGCTAGAGAGGGACAGGGGGCGACCACTGAAGCTTTCTTT. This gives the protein CSAREGQGATTEAFF.

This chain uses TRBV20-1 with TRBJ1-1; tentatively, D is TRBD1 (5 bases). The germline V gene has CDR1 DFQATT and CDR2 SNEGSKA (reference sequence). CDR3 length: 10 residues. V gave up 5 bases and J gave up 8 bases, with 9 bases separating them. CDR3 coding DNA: TGCAGTGCTCGCGACAGCGAAGCTTTCTTT. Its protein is CSARDSEAFF.

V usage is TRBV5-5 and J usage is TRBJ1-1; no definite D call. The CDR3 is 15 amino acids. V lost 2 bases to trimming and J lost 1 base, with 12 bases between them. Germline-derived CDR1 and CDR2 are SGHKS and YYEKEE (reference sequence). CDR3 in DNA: TGTGCCAGCAGCTTAGGTAGCCGGTCGAACACTGAAGCTTTCTTT. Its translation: CASSLGSRSNTEAFF.

CDR3 coding DNA: TGTGCCAGCAGCTTTACCAAGACAGATACGCAGTATTTT. Its translation is CASSFTKTDTQYF. The chain couples TRBV7-3 to TRBJ2-3; D unresolved. The CDR3 is 13 residues long. Trimming shortened V by 3 bases and J by 3 bases, and 7 bases separated the two germline ends. Germline CDR1 is SGHTA and CDR2 is FQGTGA.

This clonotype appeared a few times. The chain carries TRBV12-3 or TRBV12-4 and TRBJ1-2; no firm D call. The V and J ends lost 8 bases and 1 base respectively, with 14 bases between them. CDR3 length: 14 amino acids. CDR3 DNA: TGTGCCAGCGCCTACAGAGTACGTAACTATGGCTACACCTTC. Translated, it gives CASAYRVRNYGYTF.

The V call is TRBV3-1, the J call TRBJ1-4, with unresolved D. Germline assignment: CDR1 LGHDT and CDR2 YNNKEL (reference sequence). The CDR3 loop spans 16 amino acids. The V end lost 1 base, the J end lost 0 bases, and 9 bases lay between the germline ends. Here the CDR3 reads CASSQVFISTNEKLFF. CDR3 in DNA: TGTGCCAGCAGCCAAGTTTTTATTTCAACTAATGAAAAACTGTTTTTT.

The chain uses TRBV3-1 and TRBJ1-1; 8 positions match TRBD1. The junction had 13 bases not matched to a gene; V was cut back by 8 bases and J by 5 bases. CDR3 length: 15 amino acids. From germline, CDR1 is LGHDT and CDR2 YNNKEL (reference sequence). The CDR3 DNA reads TGTGCCAGCGGCCCGACAGGCAGGGGGCCTACTGAAGCTTTCTTT. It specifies CASGPTGRGPTEAFF.

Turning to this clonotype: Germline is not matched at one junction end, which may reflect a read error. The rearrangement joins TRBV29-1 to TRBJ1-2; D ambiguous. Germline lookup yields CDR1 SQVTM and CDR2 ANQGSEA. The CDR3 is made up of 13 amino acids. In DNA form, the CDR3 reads TGCAGCGTTGAAGATCGGGAGTACTATGGCTACATCTTC. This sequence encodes CSVEDREYYGYIF. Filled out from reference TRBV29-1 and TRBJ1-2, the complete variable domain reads SAVISQKPSRDICQRGTSLTIQCQVDSQVTMMFWYRQQPGQSLTLIATANQGSEATYESGFVIDKFPISRPNLTFSTLTVSNMSPEDSSIYLCSVEDREYYGYIFGSGTRLTVV.

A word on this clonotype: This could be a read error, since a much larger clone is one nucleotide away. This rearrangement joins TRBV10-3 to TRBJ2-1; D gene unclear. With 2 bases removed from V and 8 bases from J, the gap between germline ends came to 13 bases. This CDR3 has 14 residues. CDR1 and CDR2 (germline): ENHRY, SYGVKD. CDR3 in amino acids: CAISEETRYDEQFF. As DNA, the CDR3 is TGTGCCATCAGTGAGGAAACCAGGTACGATGAGCAGTTCTTC.

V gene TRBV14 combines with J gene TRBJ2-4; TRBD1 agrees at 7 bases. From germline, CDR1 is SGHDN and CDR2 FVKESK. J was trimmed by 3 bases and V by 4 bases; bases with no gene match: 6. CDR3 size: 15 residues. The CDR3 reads CASSPAGTVKNIQYF. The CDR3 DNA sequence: TGTGCCAGCAGCCCAGCCGGGACAGTCAAAAACATTCAGTACTTC.

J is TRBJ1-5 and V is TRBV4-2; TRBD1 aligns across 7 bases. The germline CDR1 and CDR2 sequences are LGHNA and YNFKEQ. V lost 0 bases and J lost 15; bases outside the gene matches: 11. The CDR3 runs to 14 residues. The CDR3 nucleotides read TGTGCCAGCAGCCAAGATGTTTCCGGCAGGGGGTGGCATTTT. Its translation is CASSQDVSGRGWHF.

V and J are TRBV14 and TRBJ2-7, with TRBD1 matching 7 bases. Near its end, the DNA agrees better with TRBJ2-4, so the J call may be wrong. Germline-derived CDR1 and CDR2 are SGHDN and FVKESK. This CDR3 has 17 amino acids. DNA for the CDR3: TGTGCCAGCAGCCATGTTGCACAGGGGTTAAATGGAAACATTCAGTACTTC. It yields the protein CASSHVAQGLNGNIQYF.

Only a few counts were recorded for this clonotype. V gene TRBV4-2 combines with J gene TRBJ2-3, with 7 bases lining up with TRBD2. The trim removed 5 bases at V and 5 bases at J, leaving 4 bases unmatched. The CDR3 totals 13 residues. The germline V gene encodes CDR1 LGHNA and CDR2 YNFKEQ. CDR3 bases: TGTGCCAGCAGCACATCTAGCGGAGATACGCAGTATTTT. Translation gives CASSTSSGDTQYF.